This is a list of T cell receptor beta chains from one sample in a study of T cells in Graves' hyperthyroidism and ophthalmopathy. TCRdb itself ran the multiplex PCR reads through MiXCR, one entry per CDR3 protein. The repertoire holds hundreds of thousands of distinct CDR3 sequences, with 11% to 15% as singletons. The sequenced sample consisted of blood. The receptors originated from a young woman with Graves' hyperthyroidism that later progressed to Graves' ophthalmopathy. The CDR3 runs from the conserved cysteine through the conserved F or W. A D gene is named only where the DNA matches it firmly. The size of a clone is reported for some rows only, either as once, few or many, or as a class for expanded clones.

>TRBJ2-1|.|TRBV11-1|.
TGTGCCAGCAGCCTGGGCACTAGCTCCTACGATGAGCAGTCCTTC
CASSLGTSSYDEQSF
>TRBJ1-1|TRBD1|TRBV2|many
TGTGCCAGCAGTGGAGTACAGGGGAGGGCTGAAGCTTTCTTT
CASSGVQGRAEAFF
>TRBJ2-5|TRBD2|TRBV7-2|many
TGTGCCAGCAGCCCGGGACTAGCGGGAGTAGCATTCACAGAGACCCAGTACTTC
CASSPGLAGVAFTETQYF
>TRBJ1-2|.|TRBV19|many
TGTGCCAGCATTGGACAGTTGGTTGGTGGCTACACCTTC
CASIGQLVGGYTF
>TRBJ1-1|.|TRBV27|many
TGTGCCAGCCAAACTGACATGAACACTGAAGCTTTCTTT
CASQTDMNTEAFF
>TRBJ1-2|.|TRBV4-3|few
TGCGCCAGCAGCCACCTCGAACCGGTTAACTATGGCTACACCTTC
CASSHLEPVNYGYTF
>TRBJ1-4|.|TRBV12-3/TRBV12-4|many
TGTGCCAGCAGTCGGGCAGGACCGAATGAAAAACTGTTTTTT
CASSRAGPNEKLFF
>TRBJ2-1|TRBD2|TRBV19|.
TGTGCCAGTACCCGGGGGGGCGTAGTAGCCAATGAGCAGTTCTTC
CASTRGGVVANEQFF
>TRBJ2-1|.|TRBV3-1|.
TGTGCCAGCAGCCAAGATAGGGAGTGGTACAATGAGCAGTTCTTC
CASSQDREWYNEQFF
>TRBJ2-3|TRBD1|TRBV7-3|many
TGTGCCAGCAGCTTCTCCGGGACAGGGTTCACAGATACGCAGTATTTT
CASSFSGTGFTDTQYF
>TRBJ2-3|TRBD2|TRBV19|few
TGTGCCAGTATGGAGACTAGCGGGAAGTTCGCAGATACGCAGTATTTT
CASMETSGKFADTQYF
>TRBJ2-7|.|TRBV2|.
TGTGCCAGCATGGGATGGGCCCAGGGGGGCGAGCAGTACTTC
CASMGWAQGGEQYF
>TRBJ1-5|.|TRBV7-2|.
TGTGCCAGCAGCCCGGGACTTGGGAATCAGCCCCAGCATTTT
CASSPGLGNQPQHF
>TRBJ2-7|.|TRBV30|.
TGTGCCTGGAGTAGGGGCCCGCCCTACGAGCAGTACTTC
CAWSRGPPYEQYF
>TRBJ2-5|TRBD2|TRBV20-1|many
TGCAGTGCTAGGCCGACTAGCGGGATGGAGACCCAGTACTTC
CSARPTSGMETQYF
>TRBJ1-2|.|TRBV10-3|many
TGTGCCATCAGTCCATCGGCATACATCTATGGCTACACCTTC
CAISPSAYIYGYTF
>TRBJ2-2|.|TRBV6-1|many
TGTGCCAGCAGTGCCGGGACGGACCCGAACACCGGGGAGCTGTTTTTT
CASSAGTDPNTGELFF
>TRBJ1-1|.|TRBV20-1|.
TGCAGTGCTAGAGATCTCGGGGGAACTGAAGCTTTCTTT
CSARDLGGTEAFF
>TRBJ2-2|TRBD1|TRBV12-3/TRBV12-4|many
TGTGCCAGCAGTCCAACCGGACAGGGAACCGGGGAGCTGTTTTTT
CASSPTGQGTGELFF
>TRBJ2-7|TRBD1|TRBV20-1|many
TGCAGTGCTAGACCTTCCACAGGGGCGATAGGGTACGAGCAGTACTTC
CSARPSTGAIGYEQYF
>TRBJ2-7|.|TRBV7-2|few
TGTGCCAGCAAGCGAGCTTCCTACGAGCAGTACTTC
CASKRASYEQYF
>TRBJ1-1|.|TRBV10-3|.
TGTGCCATCAGTGAGTCGGTGACGGGGAACACTGAAGCTTTCTTT
CAISESVTGNTEAFF
>TRBJ2-3|.|TRBV4-2|.
TGTGCCAGCAGCCAAGAGGGGAGTTTGAGCACAGATACGCAGTATTTT
CASSQEGSLSTDTQYF
>TRBJ2-1|TRBD2|TRBV7-2|.
TGTGCCAGCAGCTTAGACCAAGCGGGAGGGCCGAATGAGCAGTTCTTC
CASSLDQAGGPNEQFF
>TRBJ2-4|.|TRBV14|few
TGTGCCAGCAGCCAAGCCGGCGGGGGCCTAGCCAAAAACATTCAGTACTTC
CASSQAGGGLAKNIQYF
>TRBJ1-1|.|TRBV24-1|.
TGTGCCACCAGGGGTTGGGGAGGCACTGAAGCTTTCTTT
CATRGWGGTEAFF
>TRBJ1-2|.|TRBV14|few
TGTGCCAGCAGCCCAAACCGGAAAAACTATGGCTACACCTTC
CASSPNRKNYGYTF
>TRBJ1-1|.|TRBV11-3|many
TGTGCCAGCAGCTTAGGGTTAGTGACACCGAACACTGAAGCTTTCTTT
CASSLGLVTPNTEAFF
>TRBJ1-1|.|TRBV3-1|many
TGTGCCAGCAGCCAAGCGAGAAGTGGCACTGAAGCTTTCTTT
CASSQARSGTEAFF
>TRBJ1-1|.|TRBV30|few
TGTGCCTGGAAAATAGGGGATGGAGGTGACACTGAAGCTTTCTTT
CAWKIGDGGDTEAFF
>TRBJ2-5|TRBD2|TRBV28|many
TGTGCCAGCAGTGGACTACTAGCGACCCAAGAGACCCAGTACTTC
CASSGLLATQETQYF
>TRBJ1-5|.|TRBV19|many
TGTGCCAGTAGTATTGGGGCAGGCCCGCCTGGCAATCAGCCCCAGCATTTT
CASSIGAGPPGNQPQHF